Below, one T cell receptor beta chain is given with its context. TCRdb re-called the 5' RACE reads through MiXCR, storing one row per CDR3 protein. The sample includes some 550,000 distinct CDR3 sequences, 15% to 20% of them seen just once. V dropped 3 bases and J dropped 5; count of bases not matched to a gene: 9. Germline V gene lookup returns CDR1 LGHDT and CDR2 YNNKEL (reference sequence). This CDR3 contains 15 residues. This entry belongs to a study of T cells after yellow fever vaccination. The TCR comes from a man aged 25 to 40 who received the YFV17D yellow fever vaccine. The source was PBMCs, collected 15 days after the yellow fever booster vaccination. The chain is built from TRBV3-1 and TRBJ2-5; 7 bases line up with TRBD1. The CDR3 bases are TGTGCCAGCAGCCAGTCGACAGGGTCCTACGAGACCCAGTACTTC. Encoded protein: CASSQSTGSYETQYF.